This T cell receptor beta chain was observed in a study of shared clonotypes between healthy human individuals. To note about this clone: What it binds is unknown.

Study outcomes and limitations: It was anticipated that sequencing depth would influence how many clonotypes donors shared.

Here immunoSEQ multiplex PCR was the method, and the copy in TCRdb shows in-frame clones only, minus some. Here the sample spans more than 2 million clones, roughly 94% being singletons. Naive CD8 cells were CD45RO-negative, positively selected for CCR7, excluding terminally differentiated effector memory CD45RA+ cells. The CDR3 totals 18 residues. Trimming removed 5 bases from V and 7 bases from J; junction bases left unmatched: 17. Germline V lookup: CDR1 ENHRY, CDR2 SYGVKD. The receptor was isolated from a man younger than 35 in good health. This rearrangement joins TRBV10-3 to TRBJ2-1; 10 bases map to TRBD2. Sequencing used naive CD8+ T cells sorted from blood. The CDR3 here is CAISTESLLAGIGNEQFF. CDR3 DNA: TGTGCCATCAGTACTGAATCCCTACTAGCGGGAATTGGTAATGAGCAGTTCTTC.